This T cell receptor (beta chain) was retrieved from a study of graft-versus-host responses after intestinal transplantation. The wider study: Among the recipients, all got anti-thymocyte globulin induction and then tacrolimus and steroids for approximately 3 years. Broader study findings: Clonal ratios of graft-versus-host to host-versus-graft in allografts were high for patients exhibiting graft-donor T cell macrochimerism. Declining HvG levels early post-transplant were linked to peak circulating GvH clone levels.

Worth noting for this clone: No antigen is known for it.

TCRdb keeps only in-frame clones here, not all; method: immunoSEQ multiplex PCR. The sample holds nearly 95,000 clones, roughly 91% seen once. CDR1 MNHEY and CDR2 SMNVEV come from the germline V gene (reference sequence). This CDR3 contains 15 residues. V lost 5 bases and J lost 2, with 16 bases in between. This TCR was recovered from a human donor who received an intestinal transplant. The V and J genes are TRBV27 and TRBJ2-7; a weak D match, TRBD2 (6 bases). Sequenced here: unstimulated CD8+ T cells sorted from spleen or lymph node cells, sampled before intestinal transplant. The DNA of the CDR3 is TGTGCCAGCAGTCCGGCGACCGGGACTGCCTACGAGCAGTACTTC. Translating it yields CASSPATGTAYEQYF.